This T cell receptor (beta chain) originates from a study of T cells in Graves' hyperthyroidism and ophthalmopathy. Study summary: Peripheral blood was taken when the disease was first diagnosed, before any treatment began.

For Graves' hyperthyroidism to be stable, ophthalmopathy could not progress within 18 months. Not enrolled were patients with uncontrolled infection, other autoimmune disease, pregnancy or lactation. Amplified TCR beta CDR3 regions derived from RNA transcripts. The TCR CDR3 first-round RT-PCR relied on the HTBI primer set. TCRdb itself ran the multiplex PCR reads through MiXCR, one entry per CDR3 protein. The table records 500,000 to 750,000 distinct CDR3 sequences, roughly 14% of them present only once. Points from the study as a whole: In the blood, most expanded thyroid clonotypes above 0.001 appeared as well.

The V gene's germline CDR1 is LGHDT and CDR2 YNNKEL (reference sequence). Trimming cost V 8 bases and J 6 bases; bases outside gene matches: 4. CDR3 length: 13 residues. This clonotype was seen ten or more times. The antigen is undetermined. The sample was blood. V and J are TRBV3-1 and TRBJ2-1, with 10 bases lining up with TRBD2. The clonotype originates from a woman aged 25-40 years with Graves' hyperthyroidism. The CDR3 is CASGTSASNEQFF. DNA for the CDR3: TGTGCCAGCGGGACTAGCGCTTCCAATGAGCAGTTCTTC.